Presented here are 16 T cell receptor beta chains from one specimen sequenced in a study of response to subunit inactivated influenza vaccine. TCRdb re-called the RT-PCR reads with MiXCR, one entry per CDR3 protein. The top ten clones hold 11% of a sample with 530,000 or so distinct CDR3 sequences, 12% to 15% of them seen once. Sequenced material: PBMCs from blood, taken 11 to 12 days after vaccination. The receptor source for this set is a man in his fifties who received an inactivated influenza vaccine.

V gene TRBV4-2 combines with J gene TRBJ1-1; D is undetermined. CDR1 and CDR2 (germline): LGHNA, YNFKEQ. This CDR3 has 13 amino acids. The V end lost 0 bases, the J end lost 6 bases, and 8 bases lay between the germline ends. The DNA of the CDR3 is TGTGCCAGCAGCCAAGAAAAAATCGCTGAAGCTTTCTTT. This codes for CASSQEKIAEAFF.

The J gene is TRBJ2-7, the V gene TRBV27, with 9 positions matching TRBD2. Germline V gene data show CDR1 as MNHEY and CDR2 as SMNVEV (reference sequence). The CDR3 sequence is 14 residues long. With V trimmed by 5 bases and J by 5 bases, 7 bases remained unmatched. The CDR3 sequence: CASSLSIAGDEQYF. The CDR3, as DNA: TGTGCCAGCAGTCTGTCAATAGCGGGAGACGAGCAGTACTTC.

The genes are TRBV11-3 and TRBJ2-1; 9 positions agree with TRBD1. The J segment lost 8 bases and the V segment lost 0 bases, leaving 8 bases of the junction unmatched. The CDR3 runs 16 residues. Germline CDR1 SGHNT, CDR2 YENEEA. The CDR3 sequence: CASSLEPGQGRHEQFF. CDR3 in DNA: TGTGCCAGCAGCTTAGAACCAGGACAGGGGAGGCATGAGCAGTTCTTC.

This chain links TRBV2 with TRBJ2-3, with 9 bases matching TRBD1. CDR3 size: 14 residues. Germline V gene data show CDR1 as SNHLY and CDR2 as FYNNEI. Trimming took 7 bases from V and 6 from J; bases not matched to a gene: 8. The CDR3 DNA sequence: TGTGCCAGCACCGATACAGGGGGCGAGGATACGCAGTATTTT. It yields the protein CASTDTGGEDTQYF.

In its sample, this clonotype was seen a few times. The chain employs TRBV18 and TRBJ2-4; TRBD2 matches at 10 bases. CDR3 length equals 17 residues. CDR1 is KGHSH and CDR2 is LQKENI in the germline V gene. Trimming took 6 bases from V and 2 from J; bases not matched to a gene: 10. CDR3 region: CASSPLSGGQTKNIQYF. Here the CDR3 DNA reads TGTGCCAGCTCCCCCCTTAGCGGGGGGCAAACCAAAAACATTCAGTACTTC.

This clonotype came up a few times. The V call is TRBV5-1, the J call TRBJ1-4; possibly TRBD1 for D (6 bases). Germline V lookup: CDR1 SGHRS, CDR2 YFSETQ. This CDR3 comprises 14 residues. V was cut by 4 bases and J by 5 bases, with 12 bases left in between. This chain's CDR3 is CASSTDSLNEKLFF. The CDR3 DNA reads as TGCGCCAGCAGCACGGACAGCCTGAATGAAAAACTGTTTTTT.

This clonotype was seen only a few times. V gene TRBV5-5 combines with J gene TRBJ1-1; perhaps TRBD1 as D (5 bases). Per germline, CDR1 SGHKS and CDR2 YYEKEE (reference sequence). This CDR3 is built from 17 residues. The V end lost 3 bases, the J end lost 0 bases, and 18 bases lay between the germline ends. As DNA, the CDR3 is TGTGCCAGCAGCTCCCTTCAGGAGGGGTCCATGAACACTGAAGCTTTCTTT. It translates to CASSSLQEGSMNTEAFF.

This clonotype was seen more than once but under ten times. The J gene is TRBJ2-7, the V gene TRBV5-5; 11 nucleotides agree with TRBD2. The CDR3 loop spans 14 amino acids. Per the germline V gene, CDR1 is SGHKS and CDR2 is YYEKEE (reference sequence). The trim removed 3 bases at V and 6 bases at J, leaving 5 bases unmatched. The CDR3 DNA reads as TGTGCCAGCAGCTCACTAGCGGGGGCCACCGAGCAGTACTTC. Protein product: CASSSLAGATEQYF.

There are many counts of this clonotype. CDR3 nucleotides: TGTGCCAGCAGTTTTGGGACAGTCAACACCGGGGAGCTGTTTTTT. Its protein product is CASSFGTVNTGELFF. V gene TRBV25-1 combines with J gene TRBJ2-2; TRBD1 aligns across 7 bases. This CDR3 is 15 amino acids long. V lost 5 bases, J lost 2 bases, and 5 bases stayed unmatched. The germline V gene has CDR1 MGHDK and CDR2 SYGVNS.

This clonotype has more than one count but fewer than ten. This sequence joins TRBV6-5 and TRBJ2-1; 7 bases line up with TRBD1. The CDR3 totals 16 residues. The germline V gene encodes CDR1 MNHEY and CDR2 SVGAGI. The ends lost 0 bases at V and 4 bases at J; junction bases unmatched: 6. CDR3 sequence (DNA): TGTGCCAGCAGTTACTCGTCGGGACAGCTTTACAATGAGCAGTTCTTC. It translates to CASSYSSGQLYNEQFF.

This clonotype was seen at least ten times. The CDR3 is CASSLEGADYEQYF. DNA of the CDR3: TGCGCCAGCAGCTTGGAGGGCGCGGACTACGAGCAGTACTTC. V usage is TRBV5-1 and J usage is TRBJ2-7; unclear D gene. The CDR3 loop spans 14 amino acids. The germline gives CDR1 SGHRS, CDR2 YFSETQ. Trimming removed 0 bases at V and 3 bases at J, with 10 bases between.

This clonotype was recorded at least ten times. The chain links TRBV7-2 to TRBJ2-3; 10 bases map to TRBD1. Germline CDR1 is SGHTA and CDR2 is FQGNSA. V dropped 1 base and J dropped 2; count of bases not matched to a gene: 3. This CDR3 is 16 amino acids long. CDR3: CASSLGQGAFTDTQYF. For the CDR3, the DNA is TGTGCCAGCAGCTTAGGACAGGGGGCATTCACAGATACGCAGTATTTT.

For the CDR3, the DNA is TGTGCCAGCAGTTATAGGTGGTTGGAGGCGACCCAGTACTTC. Its translation is CASSYRWLEATQYF. This rearrangement joins TRBV6-5 to TRBJ2-5, with D possibly matching TRBD2 (5 bases). Germline lookup yields CDR1 MNHEY and CDR2 SVGAGI. The ends were cut back, 3 bases at V and 7 bases at J, with 15 bases in the middle. This CDR3 region has 14 residues.

This clonotype was recorded a few times. The gene calls are TRBV11-1 and TRBJ2-4, with D perhaps matching TRBD1 (6 bases). Germline V CDR1 and CDR2: SGHAT, FQDESV (reference sequence). This CDR3 has 17 residues. Trimming left V 5 bases short and J 0 bases short, with 17 bases between. CDR3 sequence (DNA): TGTGCCAGCAGCCCCACACCGGACAGTTTAGCCAAAAACATTCAGTACTTC. Translation: CASSPTPDSLAKNIQYF. The variable domain in full, with the rest retrieved from reference TRBV11-1 and TRBJ2-4, is EAEVAQSPRYKITEKSQAVAFWCDPISGHATLYWYRQILGQGPELLVQFQDESVVDDSQLPKDRFSAERLKGVDSTLKIQPAELGDSAMYLCASSPTPDSLAKNIQYFGAGTRLSVL.

This clonotype has a count of ten or more. The chain joins TRBV2 to TRBJ2-1, with D perhaps TRBD1 or TRBD2 (6 bases each). Per germline, CDR1 SNHLY and CDR2 FYNNEI. Deletions cut 8 bases from V and 7 bases from J, with 27 bases between. This CDR3 spans 17 amino acids. CDR3 loop: CASPVSYLGGVKNEQFF. As DNA, the CDR3 is TGTGCCAGCCCCGTATCCTACTTGGGGGGCGTAAAGAATGAGCAGTTCTTC.

There are a few counts of this clonotype. Here the CDR3 DNA reads TGTGCCAGCAGTACGACTAGCAGCCAATACGAGCAGTACTTC. Translation gives CASSTTSSQYEQYF. This chain connects TRBV7-9 to TRBJ2-7; the match to TRBD2 covers 7 bases. The CDR3 contains 14 residues. Germline V gene sequence: CDR1 SEHNR, CDR2 FQNEAQ (reference sequence). With 6 bases clipped from V and 4 bases from J, the junction kept 9 bases outside the gene matches.